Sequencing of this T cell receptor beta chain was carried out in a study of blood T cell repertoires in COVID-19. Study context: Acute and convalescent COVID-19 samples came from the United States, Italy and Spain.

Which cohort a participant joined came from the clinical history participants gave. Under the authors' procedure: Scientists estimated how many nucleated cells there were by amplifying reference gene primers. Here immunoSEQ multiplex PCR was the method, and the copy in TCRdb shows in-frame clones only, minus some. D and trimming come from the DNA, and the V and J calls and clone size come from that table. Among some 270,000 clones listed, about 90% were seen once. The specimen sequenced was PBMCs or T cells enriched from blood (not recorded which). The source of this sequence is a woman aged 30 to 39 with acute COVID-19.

The CDR3 sequence: CASSESRWYTGELFF. The CDR3 DNA reads as TGCGCCAGCAGTGAGTCGCGATGGTACACCGGGGAGCTGTTTTTT. The V and J genes are TRBV10-2 and TRBJ2-2; unclear D gene. CDR1 is WSHSY, CDR2 SAAADI, per germline. The CDR3 contains 15 residues. Trimming took off 0 bases at V and 3 bases at J, with 8 bases between the two ends.